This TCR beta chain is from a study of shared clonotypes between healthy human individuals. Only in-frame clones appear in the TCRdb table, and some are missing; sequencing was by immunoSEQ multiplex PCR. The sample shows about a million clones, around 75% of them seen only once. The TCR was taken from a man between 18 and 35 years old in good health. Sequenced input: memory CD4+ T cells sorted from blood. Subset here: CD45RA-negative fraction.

CDR3 region: CASSEDRGYNTGELFF. CDR3 DNA: TGTGCCAGCAGTGAGGACAGGGGTTATAACACCGGGGAGCTGTTTTTT. This chain joins TRBV2 and TRBJ2-2; 9 bases are a match to TRBD1. The germline CDR1 and CDR2 sequences are SNHLY and FYNNEI. The CDR3 extends over 16 amino acids. J gave up 2 bases and V 3 bases, and 4 bases lay outside the gene matches.